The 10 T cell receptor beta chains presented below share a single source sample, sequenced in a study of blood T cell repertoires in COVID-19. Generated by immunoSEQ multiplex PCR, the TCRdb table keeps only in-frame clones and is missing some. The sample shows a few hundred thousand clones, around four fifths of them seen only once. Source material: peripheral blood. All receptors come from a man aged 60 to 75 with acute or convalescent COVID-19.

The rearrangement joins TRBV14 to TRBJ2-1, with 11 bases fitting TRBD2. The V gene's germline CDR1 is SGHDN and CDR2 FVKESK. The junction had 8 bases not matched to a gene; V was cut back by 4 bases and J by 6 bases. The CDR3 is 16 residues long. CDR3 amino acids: CASSPIAGGPGNEQFF. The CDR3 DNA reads TGTGCCAGCAGCCCTATAGCGGGAGGGCCAGGCAATGAGCAGTTCTTC.

This CDR3 reads CASRTARGTYEQYF. CDR3 DNA: TGTGCCAGCAGAACCGCCCGAGGGACCTACGAGCAGTACTTC. The J gene is TRBJ2-7, the V gene TRBV6-5, with D possibly being TRBD2 (5 bases). Trimming pared 6 bases from V and 2 bases from J, leaving 14 bases between. The germline V gene encodes CDR1 MNHEY and CDR2 SVGAGI. The CDR3 runs 14 residues.

CDR3 sequence (DNA): TGTGCCAGCTCACCATCGTCCGAGGTTGGCTACACCTTC. Translation gives CASSPSSEVGYTF. This chain links TRBV18 with TRBJ1-2; D gene ambiguous. This CDR3 comprises 13 residues. Deletions cut 2 bases from V and 7 bases from J, with 11 bases between. Looked up from germline, CDR1 is KGHSH and CDR2 is LQKENI.

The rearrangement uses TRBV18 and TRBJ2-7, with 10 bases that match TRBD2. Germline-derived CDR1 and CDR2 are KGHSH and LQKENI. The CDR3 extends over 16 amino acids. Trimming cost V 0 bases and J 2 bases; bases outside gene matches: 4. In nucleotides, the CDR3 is TGTGCCAGCTCACCACCGGAACTAGCGGGACCCTACGAGCAGTACTTC. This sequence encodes CASSPPELAGPYEQYF. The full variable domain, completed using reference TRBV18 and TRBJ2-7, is NAGVMQNPRHLVRRRGQEARLRCSPMKGHSHVYWYRQLPEEGLKFMVYLQKENIIDESGMPKERFSAEFPKEGPSILRIQQVVRGDSAAYFCASSPPELAGPYEQYFGPGTRLTVT.

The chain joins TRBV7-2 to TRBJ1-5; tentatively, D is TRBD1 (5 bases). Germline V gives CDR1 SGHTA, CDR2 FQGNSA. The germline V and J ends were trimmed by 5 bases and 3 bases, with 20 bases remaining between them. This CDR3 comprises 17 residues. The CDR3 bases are TGTGCCAGCAGCGCCGGGTGGGGCCAGGGCCTCAATCAGCCCCAGCATTTT. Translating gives CASSAGWGQGLNQPQHF. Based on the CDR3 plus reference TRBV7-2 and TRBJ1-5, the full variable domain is GAGVSQSPSNKVTEKGKDVELRCDPISGHTALYWYRQSLGQGLEFLIYFQGNSAPDKSGLPSDRFSAERTGGSVSTLTIQRTQQEDSAVYLCASSAGWGQGLNQPQHFGDGTRLSIL.

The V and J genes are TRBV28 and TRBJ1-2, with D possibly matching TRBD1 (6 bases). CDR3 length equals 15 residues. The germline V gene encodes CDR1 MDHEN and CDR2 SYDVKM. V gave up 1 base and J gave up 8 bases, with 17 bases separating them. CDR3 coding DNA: TGTGCCAGCAGTTTATCCGGGACAACAGTTCTCGGCTACACCTTC. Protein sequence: CASSLSGTTVLGYTF.

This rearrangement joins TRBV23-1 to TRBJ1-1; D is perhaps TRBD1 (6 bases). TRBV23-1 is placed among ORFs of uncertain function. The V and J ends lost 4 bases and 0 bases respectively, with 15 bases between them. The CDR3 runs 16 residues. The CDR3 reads CASSPGKGTLNTEAFF. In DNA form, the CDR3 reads TGCGCCAGCAGTCCCGGGAAGGGGACATTGAACACTGAAGCTTTCTTT.

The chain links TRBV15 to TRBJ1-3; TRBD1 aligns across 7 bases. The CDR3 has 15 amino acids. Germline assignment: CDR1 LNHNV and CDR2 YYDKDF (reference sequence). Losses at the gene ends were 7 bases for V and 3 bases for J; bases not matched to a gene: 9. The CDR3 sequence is CATTVGRGIGNTIYF. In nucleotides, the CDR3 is TGTGCCACCACCGTAGGCAGGGGGATTGGAAACACCATATATTTT.

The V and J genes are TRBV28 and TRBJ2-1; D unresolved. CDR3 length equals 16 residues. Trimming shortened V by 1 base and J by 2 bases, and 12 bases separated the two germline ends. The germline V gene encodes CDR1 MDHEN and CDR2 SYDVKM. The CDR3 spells CASSLLEPRPYNEQFF. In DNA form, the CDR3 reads TGTGCCAGCAGTTTATTGGAGCCCCGTCCCTACAATGAGCAGTTCTTC.

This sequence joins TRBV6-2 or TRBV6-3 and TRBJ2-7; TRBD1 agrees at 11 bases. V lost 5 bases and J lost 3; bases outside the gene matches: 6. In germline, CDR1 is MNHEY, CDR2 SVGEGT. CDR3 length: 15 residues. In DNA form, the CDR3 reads TGTGCCAGCAGTAAGTGGACAGGGGGCGTCTACGAGCAGTACTTC. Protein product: CASSKWTGGVYEQYF.